This is a list of T cell receptor beta chains from one sample in a study of blood T cell repertoires in COVID-19. The repertoire was sequenced with immunoSEQ multiplex PCR; TCRdb's copy has only in-frame clones and lacks some. The table lists 55,000 to 80,000 clones, around four fifths of them singletons. The sequenced material came from peripheral blood. The source is a human donor in a cohort sampled during active COVID-19. Each CDR3 is given with its conserved first and last residue. A D gene is named only where the DNA matches it firmly. Clone size appears in some rows only: once, few, many, or a class for an expanded clone.

clone_size | d_call | j_call | v_call | cdr3_aa | cdr3_nt
once | TRBD2 | TRBJ2-5 | TRBV14 | CASSQRGLASGGQETQYF | TGTGCCAGCAGCCAGCGGGGACTAGCGAGTGGAGGCCAAGAGACCCAGTACTTC
NA | NA | TRBJ1-3 | TRBV11-2 | CASSLARADTIYF | TGTGCCAGCAGCTTAGCCAGGGCGGACACCATATATTTT
NA | TRBD1 | TRBJ2-5 | TRBV6-5 | CASRRQGSETQYF | TGTGCCAGCAGAAGACAGGGGTCGGAGACCCAGTACTTC
once | TRBD2 | TRBJ2-5 | TRBV25-1 | CASSEWLAGGKGETQYF | TGTGCCAGCAGTGAATGGCTAGCGGGGGGGAAAGGAGAGACCCAGTACTTC
NA | TRBD1 | TRBJ2-7 | TRBV11-3 | CASSTGTGGTEQYF | TGTGCCAGCAGTACCGGGACAGGTGGTACCGAGCAGTACTTC
NA | NA | TRBJ1-1 | TRBV2 | CASSNAGSNTEAFF | TGTGCCAGCAGCAATGCAGGAAGCAACACTGAAGCTTTCTTT
NA | NA | TRBJ2-1 | TRBV19 | CASSLVDYNYLGSYNEQFF | TGTGCCAGTTCCCTAGTGGACTACAACTATCTAGGCTCCTACAATGAGCAGTTCTTC
NA | NA | TRBJ2-3 | TRBV5-1 | CASSGSNRAPGTDTQYF | TGCGCCAGCAGCGGATCGAACAGGGCCCCTGGCACAGATACGCAGTATTTT
NA | TRBD1 | TRBJ1-2 | TRBV19 | CASQGEANYGYTF | TGTGCCAGCCAGGGGGAAGCTAACTATGGCTACACCTTC
NA | NA | TRBJ1-1 | TRBV18 | CASSPPRAGDTEAFF | TGTGCCAGCTCACCGCCCCGGGCAGGGGACACTGAAGCTTTCTTT
NA | NA | TRBJ1-4 | TRBV5-4 | CASSKQDEKLFF | TGTGCCAGCAGCAAACAGGATGAAAAACTGTTTTTT
NA | NA | TRBJ1-4 | TRBV29-1 | CSVEGGSPGEKLFF | TGCAGCGTTGAAGGAGGCTCACCGGGGGAAAAACTGTTTTTT
NA | NA | TRBJ2-3 | TRBV30 | CAWTPVTDTQYF | TGTGCCTGGACTCCGGTCACAGATACGCAGTATTTT
NA | NA | TRBJ2-2 | TRBV12-2 | CASRLGTSGGIYTGELFF | TGTGCAAGTCGCTTAGGAACGAGCGGGGGGATTTACACCGGGGAGCTGTTTTTT
NA | NA | TRBJ1-6 | TRBV4-1 | CASSQVVARGSPLHF | TGCGCCAGCAGCCAAGTGGTGGCTCGGGGTTCACCCCTCCACTTT
NA | TRBD1 | TRBJ1-4 | TRBV3-1/TRBV3-2 | CASSQRQGNEKLFF | TGTGCCAGCAGCCAACGACAGGGTAATGAAAAACTGTTTTTT
NA | TRBD1 | TRBJ2-2 | TRBV6-4 | CASSARQGTGELFF | TGTGCCAGCAGTGCCCGACAGGGAACCGGGGAGCTGTTTTTT
NA | NA | TRBJ2-1 | TRBV21-1 | CASSCLSGGANEQFF | TGTGCCAGCAGTTGTCTTAGCGGGGGGGCCAATGAGCAGTTCTTC
NA | TRBD2 | TRBJ2-3 | TRBV6-5 | CASTSGSMGADTQYF | TGTGCCAGCACTAGCGGGTCTATGGGGGCAGATACGCAGTATTTT
NA | TRBD1 | TRBJ1-1 | TRBV9 | CASSVTISGRGSGIMNTEAFF | TGTGCCAGCAGCGTAACCATATCTGGCAGGGGGTCGGGGATAATGAACACTGAAGCTTTCTTT
few | NA | TRBJ2-1 | TRBV29-1 | CSVGQGITNEQFF | TGCAGCGTTGGGCAGGGGATCACAAATGAGCAGTTCTTC
NA | NA | TRBJ2-1 | TRBV10-2 | CASSGAEGEQFF | TGCGCCAGCAGTGGAGCGGAAGGTGAGCAGTTCTTC
NA | TRBD2 | TRBJ2-1 | TRBV2 | CASSDREGHYNEQFF | TGTGCCAGCAGTGACCGGGAGGGCCATTACAATGAGCAGTTCTTC
NA | TRBD1 | TRBJ2-1 | TRBV25-1 | CASSEDRGRYNEQFF | TGTGCCAGCAGTGAAGACAGGGGACGATACAATGAGCAGTTCTTC
NA | NA | TRBJ1-2 | TRBV6-5 | CASRQGGKYGYTF | TGTGCCAGCAGACAGGGCGGTAAATATGGCTACACCTTC
NA | NA | TRBJ2-2 | TRBV11-2 | CASSLEWLNTGELFF | TGTGCCAGCAGCTTAGAATGGCTGAACACCGGGGAGCTGTTTTTT
NA | NA | TRBJ1-5 | TRBV6-6 | CASSGQNNQPQHF | TGTGCCAGCAGTGGACAGAACAATCAGCCCCAGCATTTT
many | NA | TRBJ1-4 | TRBV2 | CASSRRDSNEKLFF | TGTGCCAGCAGTAGGAGGGATTCTAATGAAAAACTGTTTTTT
NA | NA | TRBJ2-1 | TRBV12-3/TRBV12-4 | CASVGVVEQFF | TGTGCCAGCGTGGGAGTGGTTGAGCAGTTCTTC
NA | TRBD1 | TRBJ2-1 | TRBV2 | CASKSRDRSNEQFF | TGTGCCAGCAAGTCCCGGGACAGGTCGAATGAGCAGTTCTTC
NA | NA | TRBJ1-4 | TRBV15 | CATSWRRGSEKLFF | TGTGCCACCAGCTGGCGGAGAGGCAGTGAAAAACTGTTTTTT
NA | TRBD1 | TRBJ1-1 | TRBV12-3/TRBV12-4 | CASRLDRGTEAFF | TGTGCCAGCAGATTGGACAGGGGGACTGAAGCTTTCTTT
few | NA | TRBJ1-1 | TRBV10-3 | CAIRGNLVSTEAFF | TGTGCCATAAGAGGGAATTTGGTGAGCACTGAAGCTTTCTTT
NA | TRBD1 | TRBJ1-5 | TRBV12-5 | CASASTRDRASNQPQHF | TGTGCCAGTGCCTCGACCCGGGACAGGGCGAGCAATCAGCCCCAGCATTTT
NA | NA | TRBJ2-6 | TRBV7-9 | CASSLGQGLSGANVLTF | TGTGCCAGCAGCTTAGGGCAGGGACTTTCTGGGGCCAACGTCCTGACTTTC
NA | TRBD1 | TRBJ1-3 | TRBV7-9 | CASSLAVGTGVGNTIYF | TGTGCCAGCAGCTTAGCGGTCGGGACAGGGGTCGGAAACACCATATATTTT
NA | NA | TRBJ1-5 | TRBV28 | CASSFPTHRAQHF | TGTGCCAGCAGTTTCCCAACCCACAGGGCCCAGCATTTT
once | NA | TRBJ1-5 | TRBV7-8 | CASSLALPGESNQPQHF | TGTGCCAGCAGCTTAGCGCTCCCAGGTGAGAGCAATCAGCCCCAGCATTTT
NA | NA | TRBJ2-1 | TRBV10-3 | CAISESGWTDTSSYNEQFF | TGTGCCATCAGTGAGTCGGGATGGACAGATACGAGCTCCTACAATGAGCAGTTCTTC
NA | NA | TRBJ1-5 | TRBV28 | CASGGGSNQPQHF | TGTGCCAGTGGGGGGGGTAGCAATCAGCCCCAGCATTTT
NA | TRBD2 | TRBJ2-2 | TRBV10-1 | CASRAGTSGTGELFF | TGCGCCAGCAGGGCCGGGACTAGCGGAACCGGGGAGCTGTTTTTT
NA | NA | TRBJ1-3 | TRBV7-7 | CASSPDTGSGNTIYF | TGTGCCAGCAGCCCAGATACAGGCTCTGGAAACACCATATATTTT
NA | TRBD2 | TRBJ2-1 | TRBV29-1 | CSATGTSGGPVRSHEQFF | TGCAGCGCAACCGGGACTAGCGGGGGGCCAGTTCGTTCTCATGAGCAGTTCTTC
NA | NA | TRBJ2-3 | TRBV30 | CAWSVKAGSTDTQYF | TGTGCCTGGAGTGTAAAGGCAGGTAGCACAGATACGCAGTATTTT
few | NA | TRBJ2-7 | TRBV30 | CAYYTGYEQYF | TGTGCCTATTATACAGGGTACGAGCAGTACTTC
NA | TRBD2 | TRBJ2-3 | TRBV7-2 | CASSWTSGGAGTDTQYF | TGTGCCAGCAGCTGGACTAGCGGGGGGGCGGGCACAGATACGCAGTATTTT
NA | NA | TRBJ1-6 | TRBV6-5 | CASSYQDSFNSPLHF | TGTGCCAGCAGTTACCAGGACAGCTTTAATTCACCCCTCCACTTT
NA | NA | TRBJ2-5 | TRBV18 | CASSPLREAGSQETQYF | TGTGCCAGCTCACCCCTCCGGGAAGCGGGTTCCCAAGAGACCCAGTACTTC
NA | NA | TRBJ2-5 | TRBV13 | CASTPERAETQYF | TGTGCCAGCACCCCGGAGAGGGCTGAGACCCAGTACTTC
NA | NA | TRBJ2-7 | TRBV7-8 | CASSLEAGNSYEQYF | TGTGCCAGCAGCTTAGAGGCAGGAAACTCCTACGAGCAGTACTTC
once | TRBD2 | TRBJ2-7 | TRBV10-2 | CASGGMRGGYEQYF | TGCGCCAGCGGAGGGATGCGGGGGGGCTACGAGCAGTACTTC
few | NA | TRBJ1-4 | TRBV4-1 | CASSLRRGEKLFF | TGCGCCAGCAGTCTTAGGAGAGGCGAAAAACTGTTTTTT
once | NA | TRBJ2-1 | TRBV18 | CASSPRLTRASHEQFF | TGTGCCAGCTCACCGCGCCTAACGCGGGCCTCCCATGAGCAGTTCTTC
few | TRBD2 | TRBJ2-3 | TRBV24-1 | CATSDRGLAGVYRDTQYF | TGTGCCACCAGTGACCGAGGACTAGCGGGGGTCTACCGAGATACGCAGTATTTT
NA | NA | TRBJ1-2 | TRBV9 | CASSPSNRGNYGYTF | TGTGCCAGCAGCCCGTCTAACCGAGGGAACTATGGCTACACCTTC
NA | TRBD2 | TRBJ2-1 | TRBV3-1/TRBV3-2 | CASSLHRLAGGGNEQFF | TGTGCCAGCAGCCTACATCGGCTCGCGGGGGGCGGCAATGAGCAGTTCTTC
NA | TRBD2 | TRBJ2-3 | TRBV7-9 | CASSLYRGESTDTQYF | TGTGCCAGCAGCTTATATCGGGGGGAAAGCACAGATACGCAGTATTTT
NA | TRBD1 | TRBJ1-5 | TRBV19 | CASRPRTGDLQPQHF | TGTGCCAGTAGGCCCAGGACAGGGGATCTGCAGCCCCAGCATTTT
NA | TRBD2 | TRBJ2-1 | TRBV5-1 | CASSLGLAGITSYNEQFF | TGCGCCAGCAGCTTGGGACTAGCGGGCATTACCTCCTACAATGAGCAGTTCTTC